This is a list of T cell receptor beta chains from one sample in a study of blood T cell repertoires in COVID-19. TCRdb's table, derived via immunoSEQ multiplex PCR, lists solely in-frame clones and lacks some. This repertoire shows some 58,000 clones, about 86% found once; its top ten account for 4%. Sequenced sample: peripheral blood. The receptors here all came from a man aged 45 to 65 with acute or convalescent COVID-19. Each CDR3 is given with its conserved first and last residue. The order of the fields is D gene, clone size, J gene, V gene, CDR3 protein, CDR3 DNA. D genes are given only for firm matches. Size is stated for part of the rows, as once, few or many counts, or as a class when the clone is expanded.

D gene: TRBD2; clone size: once; J gene: TRBJ2-3; V gene: TRBV7-2; CDR3 protein: CASSSTSGDWDTQYF; CDR3 DNA: TGTGCCAGCAGCTCGACTAGCGGGGATTGGGATACGCAGTATTTT
D gene: NA; clone size: NA; J gene: TRBJ1-5; V gene: TRBV7-9; CDR3 protein: CASSPVNQPQHF; CDR3 DNA: TGTGCCAGCAGCCCAGTAAATCAGCCCCAGCATTTT
D gene: NA; clone size: NA; J gene: TRBJ1-5; V gene: TRBV29-1; CDR3 protein: CSVVEWANQPQHF; CDR3 DNA: TGCAGCGTTGTCGAGTGGGCCAATCAGCCCCAGCATTTT
D gene: NA; clone size: once; J gene: TRBJ1-1; V gene: TRBV11-3; CDR3 protein: CASSLRGHTEAFF; CDR3 DNA: TGTGCCAGCAGCTTAAGGGGCCACACTGAAGCTTTCTTT
D gene: NA; clone size: NA; J gene: TRBJ1-1; V gene: TRBV30; CDR3 protein: CAWSVGTEAFF; CDR3 DNA: TGTGCCTGGAGTGTGGGGACAGAAGCTTTCTTT
D gene: TRBD1; clone size: NA; J gene: TRBJ2-2; V gene: TRBV28; CDR3 protein: CASSFRQGNENTGELFF; CDR3 DNA: TGTGCCAGCAGTTTCCGACAGGGGAATGAGAACACCGGGGAGCTGTTTTTT
D gene: TRBD1; clone size: NA; J gene: TRBJ2-7; V gene: TRBV28; CDR3 protein: CASSLPGGEQYF; CDR3 DNA: TGTGCCAGCAGTCTCCCAGGGGGCGAGCAGTACTTC
D gene: NA; clone size: NA; J gene: TRBJ1-5; V gene: TRBV28; CDR3 protein: CASRVGQLVNQPQHF; CDR3 DNA: TGTGCCAGCAGAGTCGGACAGTTAGTAAATCAGCCCCAGCATTTT
D gene: TRBD1; clone size: NA; J gene: TRBJ2-7; V gene: TRBV10-3; CDR3 protein: CAISVEGARNEQYF; CDR3 DNA: TGTGCCATCAGTGTAGAGGGGGCGCGGAACGAGCAGTACTTC
D gene: NA; clone size: NA; J gene: TRBJ2-6; V gene: TRBV7-7; CDR3 protein: CASSVMGLPGANVLTF; CDR3 DNA: TGTGCTAGCAGCGTAATGGGGCTGCCCGGGGCCAACGTCCTGACTTTC
D gene: NA; clone size: NA; J gene: TRBJ1-1; V gene: TRBV2; CDR3 protein: CASSEARNTEAFF; CDR3 DNA: TGTGCCAGCAGTGAAGCTAGGAACACTGAAGCTTTCTTT
D gene: NA; clone size: NA; J gene: TRBJ2-1; V gene: TRBV21-1; CDR3 protein: CASSKEKAKPAGCSYNEQFF; CDR3 DNA: TGTGCCAGCAGCAAAGAAAAAGCAAAGCCAGCGGGGTGCTCCTACAATGAGCAGTTCTTC
D gene: NA; clone size: NA; J gene: TRBJ1-2; V gene: TRBV15; CDR3 protein: CATSRDEEVLYGYTF; CDR3 DNA: TGTGCCACCAGCAGAGATGAAGAGGTCCTCTATGGCTACACCTTC